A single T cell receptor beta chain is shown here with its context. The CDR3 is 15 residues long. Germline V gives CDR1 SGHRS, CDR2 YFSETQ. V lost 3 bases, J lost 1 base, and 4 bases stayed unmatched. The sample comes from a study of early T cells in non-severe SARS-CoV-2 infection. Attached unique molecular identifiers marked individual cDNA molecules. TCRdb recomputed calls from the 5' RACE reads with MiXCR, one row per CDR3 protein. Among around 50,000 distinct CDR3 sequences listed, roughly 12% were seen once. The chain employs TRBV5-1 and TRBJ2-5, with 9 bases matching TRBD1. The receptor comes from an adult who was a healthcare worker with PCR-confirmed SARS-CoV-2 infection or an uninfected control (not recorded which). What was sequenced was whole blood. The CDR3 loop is CASSSGQGGQETQYF. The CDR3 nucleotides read TGCGCCAGCAGCTCGGGACAGGGAGGCCAAGAGACCCAGTACTTC.